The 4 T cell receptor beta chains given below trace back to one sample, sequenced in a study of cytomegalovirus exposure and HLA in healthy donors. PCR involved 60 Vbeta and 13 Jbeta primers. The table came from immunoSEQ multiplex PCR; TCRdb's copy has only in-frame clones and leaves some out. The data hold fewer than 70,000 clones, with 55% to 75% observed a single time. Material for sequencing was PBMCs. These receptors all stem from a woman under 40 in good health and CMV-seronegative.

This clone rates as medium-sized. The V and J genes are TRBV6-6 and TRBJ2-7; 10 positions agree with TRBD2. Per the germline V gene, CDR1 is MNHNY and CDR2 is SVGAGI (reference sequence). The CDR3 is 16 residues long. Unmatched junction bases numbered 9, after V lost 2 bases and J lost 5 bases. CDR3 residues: CASSYLAGAVGHEQYF. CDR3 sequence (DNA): TGTGCCAGCAGTTACCTAGCGGGGGCCGTAGGACACGAGCAGTACTTC.

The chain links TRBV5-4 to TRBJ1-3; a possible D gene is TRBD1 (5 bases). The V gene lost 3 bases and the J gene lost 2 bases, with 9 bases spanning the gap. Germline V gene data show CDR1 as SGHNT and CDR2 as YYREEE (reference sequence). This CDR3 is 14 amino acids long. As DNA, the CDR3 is TGTGCCAGCAGCTCCGGGGGAACTGGAAACACCATATATTTT. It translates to CASSSGGTGNTIYF.

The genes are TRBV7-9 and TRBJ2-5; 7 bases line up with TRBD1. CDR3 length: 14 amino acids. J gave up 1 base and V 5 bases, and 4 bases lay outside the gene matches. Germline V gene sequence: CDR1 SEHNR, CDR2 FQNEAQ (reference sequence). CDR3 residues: CASSPGQPQETQYF. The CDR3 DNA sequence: TGTGCCAGCAGCCCGGGACAGCCCCAAGAGACCCAGTACTTC.

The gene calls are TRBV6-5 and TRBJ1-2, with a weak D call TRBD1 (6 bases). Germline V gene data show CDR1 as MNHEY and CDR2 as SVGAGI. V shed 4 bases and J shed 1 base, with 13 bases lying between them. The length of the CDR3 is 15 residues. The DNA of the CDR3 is TGTGCCAGCAGTTTTGGGGACACCTTTAACTATGGCTACACCTTC. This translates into CASSFGDTFNYGYTF.